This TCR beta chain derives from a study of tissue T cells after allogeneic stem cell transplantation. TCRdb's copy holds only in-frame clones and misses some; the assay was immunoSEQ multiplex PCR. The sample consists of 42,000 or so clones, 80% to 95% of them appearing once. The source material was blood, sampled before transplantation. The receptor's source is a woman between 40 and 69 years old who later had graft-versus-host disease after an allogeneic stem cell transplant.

In nucleotides, the CDR3 is TGCGCCAGCAGCCAAGCCCGGACTAGCGGGTCCTACGAGCAGTACTTC. Amino acids: CASSQARTSGSYEQYF. The rearrangement links TRBV4-3 to TRBJ2-7, with TRBD2 matching over 11 bases. The CDR3 covers 16 residues. Losses at the gene ends were 1 base for V and 1 base for J; bases not matched to a gene: 3. Germline CDR1 reads LGHNA; CDR2 reads YSLEER.